The 25 T cell receptor beta chains below come from one sample, sequenced in a study of shared clonotypes between healthy human individuals. This table comes from immunoSEQ multiplex PCR, and its TCRdb copy is limited to in-frame clones, with some not included. The data show fewer than 850,000 clones, about 78% seen once. Sequenced input: memory CD4+ T cells sorted from blood. The subset here: CD45RA-negative fraction. The source of these receptors is a woman in her twenties or thirties in good health.

This clone has only one observation. The chain links TRBV28 to TRBJ2-7, with a possible D match to TRBD1 (7 bases). Germline V gene sequence: CDR1 MDHEN, CDR2 SYDVKM. This CDR3 is 14 amino acids long. V lost 6 bases, J lost 2 bases, and 14 bases lay in between. CDR3 residues: CASRPPGGPYEQYF. The CDR3 bases are TGTGCCAGCAGGCCCCCAGGGGGGCCCTACGAGCAGTACTTC.

This chain joins TRBV29-1 and TRBJ2-7, with 7 bases identical to TRBD2. The CDR3 is made up of 14 amino acids. The junction had 12 bases not matched to a gene; V was cut back by 3 bases and J by 7 bases. CDR1 is SQVTM, CDR2 ANQGSEA, per germline. CDR3: CSVESSGIGREQYF. The DNA of the CDR3 is TGCAGCGTTGAGTCTAGCGGCATCGGGAGGGAGCAGTACTTC.

The genes are TRBV6-5 and TRBJ2-3; 9 bases match TRBD2. The length of the CDR3 is 16 residues. CDR1 MNHEY and CDR2 SVGAGI come from the germline V gene. Trimming removed 0 bases from V and 5 bases from J; junction bases left unmatched: 6. The CDR3, as DNA: TGTGCCAGCAGTTACTCGGCGGGAGGGCGAGTAGATACGCAGTATTTT. This encodes CASSYSAGGRVDTQYF.

The chain has TRBV16 and TRBJ1-6, with D uncertain. There are 13 residues in the CDR3. V was pared by 4 bases and J by 6 bases, with 7 bases between. Germline V gives CDR1 KGHSY, CDR2 FQNENV. The CDR3 loop is CASSLGGNSPLHF. In nucleotides, the CDR3 is TGTGCCAGCAGCCTCGGAGGTAATTCACCCCTCCACTTT.

This clone was seen only a few times. The CDR3 region is CASSLGSASIYGYTF. The CDR3 coding sequence is TGTGCCAGCAGCTTAGGTTCCGCGTCGATCTATGGCTACACCTTC. The chain recombines TRBV7-8 with TRBJ1-2; D uncertain. V lost 1 base, J lost 4 bases, and 13 bases lay in between. Germline V gene lookup returns CDR1 SGHVS and CDR2 FQNEAQ. The CDR3 contains 15 residues.

There are a few counts of this clone. This chain uses TRBV4-1 with TRBJ1-5; TRBD1 is a possible D gene (5 bases). From germline, CDR1 is MGHRA and CDR2 YSYEKL. Trimming pared 1 base from V and 3 bases from J, leaving 16 bases between. The CDR3 loop spans 17 amino acids. The CDR3 DNA reads as TGCGCCAGCAGCCAAGGGCCCGGCAGGGAGGACAATCAGCCCCAGCATTTT. Protein sequence: CASSQGPGREDNQPQHF.

This clone was seen once. This chain uses TRBV18 with TRBJ2-6, with D maybe TRBD2 (5 bases). The CDR3 sequence is 16 residues long. The V and J ends lost 1 base and 4 bases respectively, with 11 bases between them. CDR1 and CDR2 from the germline V gene are KGHSH and LQKENI. CDR3 sequence: CASSPRELSGANVLTF. DNA of the CDR3: TGTGCCAGCTCACCACGGGAGTTGTCCGGGGCCAACGTCCTGACTTTC.

The chain employs TRBV7-3 and TRBJ2-1; a weak D match, TRBD2 (5 bases). The V and J ends lost 6 bases and 4 bases respectively, with 16 bases between them. CDR1 is SGHTA, CDR2 FQGTGA, per germline. The CDR3 totals 15 residues. The CDR3 spells CASRGGERTYNEQFF. The DNA of the CDR3 is TGTGCCAGCAGAGGCGGCGAGCGGACTTACAATGAGCAGTTCTTC.

The rearrangement joins TRBV19 to TRBJ2-7; 9 bases match TRBD1. The CDR3 consists of 16 residues. The junction had 9 bases not matched to a gene; V was cut back by 4 bases and J by 2 bases. Germline assignment: CDR1 LNHDA and CDR2 SQIVND (reference sequence). The CDR3 DNA reads as TGTGCCAGTAGTACACCTACCGGGACAGGGACCTACGAGCAGTACTTC. It yields the protein CASSTPTGTGTYEQYF.

This clone appeared many times. The chain uses TRBV2 and TRBJ2-2; 11 bases align to TRBD2. The CDR3 is 15 residues long. Germline values: CDR1 SNHLY, CDR2 FYNNEI. The ends lost 9 bases at V and 7 bases at J; junction bases unmatched: 10. CDR3 in amino acids: CARTASGRTDGELFF. CDR3 DNA: TGTGCCAGGACCGCTAGCGGGAGGACCGACGGGGAGCTGTTTTTT.

The chain combines TRBV5-1 with TRBJ1-1; perhaps TRBD1 as D (6 bases). Germline loops: CDR1 SGHRS, CDR2 YFSETQ. The CDR3 runs to 16 residues. Trimming cost V 4 bases and J 0 bases, with 16 bases left between them. DNA of the CDR3: TGCGCCAGCAGCCAGGGGATGGAGGGGCTGAACACTGAAGCTTTCTTT. Its protein is CASSQGMEGLNTEAFF.

The chain has TRBV28 and TRBJ1-1, with 8 bases aligning to TRBD1. The CDR3 sequence is 16 residues long. Per the germline V gene, CDR1 is MDHEN and CDR2 is SYDVKM. Trimming took 5 bases from V and 1 from J; bases not matched to a gene: 9. The CDR3 protein is CASSPGQGWGNTEAFF. For the CDR3, the DNA is TGTGCCAGCAGTCCCGGACAGGGATGGGGGAACACTGAAGCTTTCTTT. The full variable domain, with the rest looked up from reference TRBV28 and TRBJ1-1, is DVKVTQSSRYLVKRTGEKVFLECVQDMDHENMFWYRQDPGLGLRLIYFSYDVKMKEKGDIPEGYSVSREKKERFSLILESASTNQTSMYLCASSPGQGWGNTEAFFGQGTRLTVV.

Only a few counts were recorded for this clone. The rearrangement uses TRBV6-1 and TRBJ1-2; TRBD1 is a possible D gene (5 bases). Germline V lookup: CDR1 MNHNS, CDR2 SASEGT. V lost 6 bases and J lost 8, with 16 bases in between. CDR3 size: 13 residues. The CDR3 sequence is CASSRPGHGGYTF. The CDR3 nucleotides read TGTGCCAGCAGCCGCCCGGGGCACGGCGGCTACACCTTC.

This chain links TRBV7-2 with TRBJ2-7, with 9 positions matching TRBD2. The CDR3 spans 17 residues. V gave up 5 bases and J gave up 2 bases; unmatched junction bases: 13. CDR1 is SGHTA, CDR2 FQGNSA, per germline. The CDR3 coding sequence is TGTGCCAGCAGCAAAGGCCCCGGGACTAGCTGGCCCTACGAGCAGTACTTC. Its protein product is CASSKGPGTSWPYEQYF.

The chain has TRBV7-9 and TRBJ1-2, with 7 positions matching TRBD1. Germline V lookup: CDR1 SEHNR, CDR2 FQNEAQ (reference sequence). Germline trimming cut 7 bases from V and 3 bases from J; bases unmatched to any gene: 2. The CDR3 covers 12 residues. The CDR3 nucleotides are TGTGCCAGCACCGGGACAGACTATGGCTACACCTTC. Translation: CASTGTDYGYTF.

V is TRBV19 and J is TRBJ1-3; a possible D gene is TRBD1 (6 bases). Between the trimmed V and J ends, which lost 5 bases and 0 bases, there was a span of 8 bases. The CDR3 has 14 amino acids. Germline V gene data show CDR1 as LNHDA and CDR2 as SQIVND (reference sequence). In DNA, the CDR3 is TGTGCCAGTAGTCAGGGGCACTCTGGAAACACCATATATTTT. This encodes CASSQGHSGNTIYF. The full variable domain, its missing parts supplied by reference TRBV19 and TRBJ1-3, is DGGITQSPKYLFRKEGQNVTLSCEQNLNHDAMYWYRQDPGQGLRLIYYSQIVNDFQKGDIAEGYSVSREKKESFPLTVTSAQKNPTAFYLCASSQGHSGNTIYFGEGSWLTVV.

This clone was found many times. The chain has TRBV6-6 and TRBJ1-5; possible D gene TRBD1, 5 bases. Germline lookup yields CDR1 MNHNY and CDR2 SVGAGI (reference sequence). The CDR3 spans 13 residues. The V end was cut by 5 bases, the J end by 6 bases, with 11 bases between. The CDR3 DNA follows: TGTGCCAGCAGTACCTTAGGGGTTCAGCCCCAGCATTTT. Its protein product is CASSTLGVQPQHF.

This clone was seen a handful of times. V and J are TRBV7-2 and TRBJ2-7; D gene ambiguous. The CDR3 is made up of 13 amino acids. The germline gives CDR1 SGHTA, CDR2 FQGNSA. Trimming cost V 2 bases and J 2 bases, with 7 bases left between them. The DNA for the CDR3 is TGTGCCAGCAGCTTAATCCAAGCCTACGAGCAGTACTTC. Translation: CASSLIQAYEQYF.

The chain carries TRBV10-3 and TRBJ1-2; 7 bases line up with TRBD1. There are 14 residues in the CDR3. CDR1 and CDR2 from the germline V gene are ENHRY and SYGVKD. J lost 2 bases, V lost 3 bases, and 3 bases had no gene match. As DNA, the CDR3 is TGTGCCATCAGTGACCTGACAGGGAACTATGGCTACACCTTC. It translates to CAISDLTGNYGYTF.

The chain joins TRBV4-2 to TRBJ2-7; 8 nucleotides line up with TRBD2. Germline CDR1 LGHNA, CDR2 YNFKEQ. There are 18 residues in the CDR3. With V trimmed by 1 base and J by 4 bases, 15 bases remained unmatched. CDR3: CASSQAPPLAGSGYEQYF. The CDR3 DNA is TGTGCCAGCAGCCAAGCCCCTCCCCTAGCGGGTTCCGGTTACGAGCAGTACTTC.

CDR3 region: CASSFLTENYGYTF. The CDR3 DNA reads TGTGCCAGCAGCTTCTTGACAGAAAACTATGGCTACACCTTC. The chain employs TRBV5-6 and TRBJ1-2, with D tentatively TRBD1 (5 bases). This CDR3 has 14 residues. Per the germline V gene, CDR1 is SGHDT and CDR2 is YYEEEE. Trimming stripped 2 bases from V and 2 bases from J, with 10 bases between. The full variable domain, completed using reference TRBV5-6 and TRBJ1-2, is DAGVTQSPTHLIKTRGQQVTLRCSPKSGHDTVSWYQQALGQGPQFIFQYYEEEERQRGNFPDRFSGHQFPNYSSELNVNALLLGDSALYLCASSFLTENYGYTFGSGTRLTVV.

V gene TRBV5-1 combines with J gene TRBJ1-1; D is ambiguous. Germline V lookup: CDR1 SGHRS, CDR2 YFSETQ. The CDR3 has 14 amino acids. Trimming pared 4 bases from V and 6 bases from J, leaving 16 bases between. CDR3 sequence (DNA): TGCGCCAGCAGCGGTCACCGGACGTCGGCTGAAGCTTTCTTT. This sequence encodes CASSGHRTSAEAFF.

The chain carries TRBV9 and TRBJ1-6; D unresolved. The CDR3 sequence is 17 residues long. V was clipped by 4 bases and J by 0 bases, with 14 bases between them. CDR1 is SGDLS and CDR2 is YYNGEE in the germline V gene. CDR3: CASSPSPPSSYNSPLHF. The CDR3 coding sequence is TGTGCCAGCAGCCCCTCGCCTCCGAGCTCCTATAATTCACCCCTCCACTTT.

The genes are TRBV7-2 and TRBJ2-1; 11 bases line up with TRBD2. V shed 5 bases and J 4 bases; nucleotides not matched to a gene: 7. This CDR3 has 16 amino acids. Germline CDR1 SGHTA, CDR2 FQGNSA. The CDR3 protein is CASSRRGTSGYNEQFF. The CDR3 coding sequence is TGTGCCAGCAGCCGACGCGGGACTAGCGGTTACAATGAGCAGTTCTTC.

V gene TRBV7-7 combines with J gene TRBJ1-1; unclear D gene. V was clipped by 5 bases and J by 1 base, with 8 bases between them. Germline V gives CDR1 SSHAT, CDR2 FNYEAQ (reference sequence). The CDR3 is 13 amino acids. The CDR3 nucleotides read TGTGCCAGCAGCCTCGCGGAGAACACTGAAGCTTTCTTT. Translation gives CASSLAENTEAFF.